This TCR beta chain was identified during a study of STAT3 mutations in large granular lymphocyte leukemia. Study details: Roughly half of the longitudinally sequenced T-LGLL patients carried detectable canonical activating STAT3 mutations.

Of note for this clone: Antigen specificity is unknown.

Each sample's TCRbeta library yielded on average about 40,773 productive templates. Generated by immunoSEQ multiplex PCR, the TCRdb table keeps only in-frame clones and is missing some. The repertoire consists of some 13,000 clones, with about 88% occurring once and the leading ten covering approximately 35%. Study conclusions and caveats: Every T-cell large granular lymphocyte leukemia patient had at least one immunodominant TCR beta clonotype. In several patients, dominant TCR clone burden exceeded STAT3 mutant burden.

CDR3 length: 15 amino acids. Germline V CDR1 and CDR2: ENHRY, SYGVKD. The V gene lost 6 bases and the J gene lost 3 bases, with 16 bases spanning the gap. Specimen: peripheral blood mononuclear cells. The V call is TRBV10-3, the J call TRBJ2-3; tentatively, D is TRBD1 or TRBD2 (5 bases each). This sequence was found in a man aged 35 to 55 with T-cell large granular lymphocyte leukemia. Some clones in this sample may be carry-over from other donors' samples. CDR3 sequence: CAIRGEGADTDTQYF. In nucleotides, the CDR3 is TGTGCCATCAGGGGGGAAGGGGCAGATACAGATACGCAGTATTTT.